The 9 T cell receptor beta chains presented below share a single source sample, sequenced in a study of T-cell reconstitution after alpha-beta-depleted transplantation in children. The library targeted TCRbeta and was prepared with unique molecular identifiers. TCRdb re-derived calls from the PCR reads in MiXCR, one entry per CDR3 protein. Of tens of thousands of distinct CDR3 sequences listed, about 47% are singletons. The sequencing used peripheral blood, collected before TCRalphabeta/CD19-depleted stem cell transplant. These receptors all stem from a boy less than two years old with SCID, due to receive a stem cell transplant.

This chain uses TRBV28 with TRBJ2-7, with 8 nucleotides matching TRBD1. J was trimmed by 4 bases and V by 3 bases; bases with no gene match: 5. Germline V lookup: CDR1 MDHEN, CDR2 SYDVKM. The CDR3 runs to 14 residues. CDR3 in DNA: TGTGCCAGCAGTTTTACAGGGGGATTTTACGAGCAGTACTTC. Its translation is CASSFTGGFYEQYF.

This clonotype was counted a few times. This rearrangement joins TRBV4-1 to TRBJ2-2, with D possibly being TRBD2 (5 bases). Germline V gives CDR1 MGHRA, CDR2 YSYEKL. This CDR3 is 18 amino acids long. V shed 1 base and J shed 1 base, with 16 bases lying between them. The CDR3 region has the DNA TGCGCCAGCAGCCAAGTGCCACTCCTCCGGGGGAACACCGGGGAGCTGTTTTTT. It specifies CASSQVPLLRGNTGELFF.

Worth noting for this clonotype: At one boundary the junction diverges from the germline segment, which might be a read error. As DNA, the CDR3 is TGCATCGTTGAACCAGGATCGGTTGCTAACTATGGCTACACCTTC. Encoded protein: CIVEPGSVANYGYTF. The rearrangement joins TRBV29-1 to TRBJ1-2; D is ambiguous. CDR3 length equals 15 residues. CDR1 and CDR2 (germline): SQVTM, ANQGSEA.

This chain connects TRBV20-1 to TRBJ1-6; 11 bases fit TRBD1. The V and J ends lost 6 bases and 8 bases, in that order; junction bases with no gene match: 9. This CDR3 spans 15 amino acids. Germline lookup yields CDR1 DFQATT and CDR2 SNEGSKA (reference sequence). The CDR3 region has the DNA TGCAGTGCCCCCCCGGGGACAGGGGGTGATTCACCCCTCCACTTT. This codes for CSAPPGTGGDSPLHF.

The chain links TRBV7-9 to TRBJ2-7, with D tentatively TRBD1 (7 bases). CDR3 length equals 15 residues. Germline V lookup: CDR1 SEHNR, CDR2 FQNEAQ (reference sequence). Trimming pared 2 bases from V and 5 bases from J, leaving 16 bases between. CDR3 DNA sequence: TGTGCCAGCAGCTTATCAGGGGGGCGGAAAAACGAGCAGTACTTC. It codes for CASSLSGGRKNEQYF.

The J gene is TRBJ2-7, the V gene TRBV20-1; 10 bases are shared with TRBD2. The CDR3 loop spans 16 amino acids. V was clipped by 1 base and J by 3 bases; unmatched bases: 9. The germline V gene encodes CDR1 DFQATT and CDR2 SNEGSKA (reference sequence). The CDR3 loop is CSARAYRTSGLYEQYF. The CDR3, as DNA: TGCAGTGCTAGAGCTTATCGGACTAGCGGACTCTACGAGCAGTACTTC.

This CDR3 is CASSTPGGRTDTQYF. DNA of the CDR3: TGTGCCAGCAGTACCCCGGGGGGACGCACAGATACGCAGTATTTT. This sequence joins TRBV27 and TRBJ2-3, with 7 bases matching TRBD2. V lost 5 bases and J lost 1; bases outside the gene matches: 6. CDR1 and CDR2 (germline): MNHEY, SMNVEV (reference sequence). CDR3 size: 15 residues.

The chain links TRBV19 to TRBJ2-5; 11 nucleotides align to TRBD1. CDR3 length equals 16 residues. Germline values: CDR1 LNHDA, CDR2 SQIVND (reference sequence). Trimming cost V 5 bases and J 5 bases; bases outside gene matches: 10. The CDR3 DNA reads as TGTGCCAGTAGTCCCGGGACAGGGGGGGAGGGCGAGACCCAGTACTTC. Amino acid sequence: CASSPGTGGEGETQYF.

The rearrangement uses TRBV20-1 and TRBJ1-1; a possible D gene is TRBD1 (5 bases). Germline V gene data show CDR1 as DFQATT and CDR2 as SNEGSKA (reference sequence). The CDR3 has 11 amino acids. The ends were cut back, 3 bases at V and 6 bases at J, with 8 bases in the middle. The CDR3 loop is CSASRVSEAFF. In DNA, the CDR3 is TGCAGTGCTAGCAGGGTTTCTGAAGCTTTCTTT.